One and the same sample provided the 32 T cell receptor beta chains below, sequenced in a study of blood T cell repertoires in COVID-19. This table comes from immunoSEQ multiplex PCR, and its TCRdb copy is limited to in-frame clones, with some not included. The top ten hold around 20% of the sample, which has fewer than 100,000 clones, around 80% seen once. The sequenced material came from peripheral blood. All receptors come from a woman aged 45-65 years with acute or convalescent COVID-19.

V gene TRBV4-1 combines with J gene TRBJ1-2, with D unresolved. From germline, CDR1 is MGHRA and CDR2 YSYEKL. The V end was cut by 4 bases, the J end by 2 bases, with 26 bases between. This CDR3 spans 19 amino acids. In nucleotides, the CDR3 is TGCGCCAGCAGCCTAAGGGCGGTTGGGGAGCCTCCAAACAACTATGGCTACACCTTC. As protein: CASSLRAVGEPPNNYGYTF.

This chain joins TRBV6-2 or TRBV6-3 and TRBJ2-5; 9 bases are shared with TRBD1. The germline CDR1 and CDR2 sequences are MNHEY and SVGEGT. This CDR3 comprises 16 residues. After removal of 2 bases from V and 7 bases from J, the junction contained 11 bases not matched to a gene. As DNA, the CDR3 is TGTGCCAGCAGTTACGGGACAGGGACTGCTCTGGGGACCCAGTACTTC. Its translation is CASSYGTGTALGTQYF.

This clone has just a few counts. The chain links TRBV6-2 or TRBV6-3 to TRBJ1-1, with 7 bases lining up with TRBD1. There are 16 residues in the CDR3. Germline CDR1 MNHEY, CDR2 SVGEGT. Trimming took 0 bases from V and 6 from J; bases not matched to a gene: 10. The CDR3 bases are TGTGCCAGCAGTTACTCCCGACAGGGAGCCCAACCTGAAGCTTTCTTT. It specifies CASSYSRQGAQPEAFF.

This chain connects TRBV2 to TRBJ1-5; tentatively, D is TRBD1 (6 bases). This CDR3 spans 16 amino acids. CDR1 is SNHLY, CDR2 FYNNEI, per germline. Trimming took off 2 bases at V and 10 bases at J, with 21 bases between the two ends. The CDR3 protein is CASSERRIRGTIPQHF. The CDR3 nucleotides are TGTGCCAGCAGTGAAAGGCGAATTAGGGGGACGATACCCCAGCATTTT.

The chain employs TRBV5-5 and TRBJ2-7, with D tentatively TRBD1 (6 bases). The CDR3 runs to 14 residues. Per germline, CDR1 SGHKS and CDR2 YYEKEE (reference sequence). The germline V and J ends were trimmed by 0 bases and 0 bases, with 7 bases remaining between them. The CDR3, as DNA: TGTGCCAGCAGCTTGGGGGGGCCCTCCTACGAGCAGTACTTC. Translating gives CASSLGGPSYEQYF. Complete variable domain (other parts from reference TRBV5-5 and TRBJ2-7): DAGVTQSPTHLIKTRGQQVTLRCSPISGHKSVSWYQQVLGQGPQFIFQYYEKEERGRGNFPDRFSARQFPNYSSELNVNALLLGDSALYLCASSLGGPSYEQYFGPGTRLTVT.

The CDR3 protein is CARRESYNEQFF. Here the CDR3 DNA reads TGTGCCAGGAGGGAATCCTACAATGAGCAGTTCTTC. V is TRBV19 and J is TRBJ2-1; D is perhaps TRBD2 (5 bases). This CDR3 region has 12 residues. Germline CDR1 is LNHDA and CDR2 is SQIVND (reference sequence). V gave up 9 bases and J gave up 1 base, with 7 bases separating them.

The chain couples TRBV27 to TRBJ2-4; D is perhaps TRBD1 (6 bases). V shed 6 bases and J shed 6 bases, with 12 bases lying between them. This CDR3 comprises 13 residues. Germline CDR1 and CDR2: MNHEY and SMNVEV (reference sequence). CDR3 nucleotides: TGTGCCAGCAGGAACCTAGGGGGAAACATTCAGTACTTC. Its translation is CASRNLGGNIQYF.

The rearrangement links TRBV6-8 to TRBJ2-7; 8 nucleotides line up with TRBD1. The CDR3 has 15 amino acids. Germline V gene data show CDR1 as MNHGY and CDR2 as SAAAGT. The junction had 3 bases not matched to a gene; V was cut back by 0 bases and J by 2 bases. The CDR3: CASSYSNRGAYEQYF. CDR3 nucleotides: TGTGCCAGCAGTTACTCGAACAGGGGGGCCTACGAGCAGTACTTC.

The CDR3 DNA follows: TGCGCCAGCAGCCAAGCGGTGCAAGAGACCCAGTACTTC. This codes for CASSQAVQETQYF. V usage is TRBV4-1 and J usage is TRBJ2-5; D is uncertain. The germline CDR1 and CDR2 sequences are MGHRA and YSYEKL. The CDR3 has 13 residues. V lost 1 base to trimming and J lost 2 bases, with 5 bases between them.

The genes are TRBV6-6 and TRBJ1-3; D unclear. Trimming shortened V by 4 bases and J by 0 bases, and 7 bases separated the two germline ends. This CDR3 is built from 14 residues. Germline V gene lookup returns CDR1 MNHNY and CDR2 SVGAGI (reference sequence). DNA for the CDR3: TGTGCCAGCAGTTCTACAGTCTCTGGAAACACCATATATTTT. Amino acid sequence: CASSSTVSGNTIYF.

This clone was counted a few times. The gene calls are TRBV3-1 (or the pseudogene TRBV3-2) and TRBJ2-3; TRBD1 matches at 7 bases. There are 13 residues in the CDR3. Germline V gene sequence: CDR1 LGHDT, CDR2 YNNKEL (reference sequence). With 8 bases clipped from V and 0 bases from J, the junction kept 2 bases outside the gene matches. The CDR3: CASGDSSTDTQYF. CDR3 nucleotides: TGTGCCAGCGGGGACAGTAGCACAGATACGCAGTATTTT.

In this sample, this clone turned up once. The CDR3 loop reads CASSPGTGGSYNEQFF. In DNA, the CDR3 is TGCGCCAGCAGCCCGGGGACGGGGGGCTCATACAATGAGCAGTTCTTC. The chain combines TRBV5-1 with TRBJ2-1, with D possibly TRBD2 on 7 matching bases. Trimming stripped 4 bases from V and 4 bases from J, with 18 bases between. The CDR3 spans 16 residues. CDR1 SGHRS and CDR2 YFSETQ come from the germline V gene.

This chain links TRBV6-5 with TRBJ2-5; possible D gene TRBD2, 5 bases. V was pared by 7 bases and J by 1 base, with 10 bases between. The CDR3 sequence is 13 residues long. The V gene's germline CDR1 is MNHEY and CDR2 SVGAGI. The CDR3 nucleotides read TGTGCCAGCAAGCAGGCGGGCCAAGAGACCCAGTACTTC. Translated: CASKQAGQETQYF.

This sequence joins TRBV10-3 and TRBJ1-1, with TRBD1 identical over 7 bases. Unmatched junction bases numbered 5, after V lost 5 bases and J lost 2 bases. Germline V lookup: CDR1 ENHRY, CDR2 SYGVKD. The CDR3 consists of 14 residues. DNA of the CDR3: TGTGCCATCAGTACAGGGGCCGCAAACACTGAAGCTTTCTTT. Amino acid sequence: CAISTGAANTEAFF.

Comments on this clone: The junction departs from germline at one end; a sequencing error may be responsible. This chain joins TRBV7-7 and TRBJ2-2; D perhaps matches TRBD2 (6 bases). Germline V CDR1 and CDR2: SSHAT, FNYEAQ (reference sequence). The CDR3 length is 15 residues. The CDR3 loop is CASSLGGAGTGELFF. The DNA of the CDR3 is TGTGCTAGCAGCTTAGGCGGGGCGGGCACCGGGGAGCTGTTTTTT.

The J gene is TRBJ2-1, the V gene TRBV7-2; the match to TRBD1 covers 9 bases. Germline CDR1 and CDR2: SGHTA and FQGNSA. The CDR3 runs 18 residues. The trim removed 0 bases at V and 4 bases at J, leaving 10 bases unmatched. The CDR3, as DNA: TGTGCCAGCAGCTTAGCGTACCGCTACAGGGGGCTGTACAATGAGCAGTTCTTC. This translates into CASSLAYRYRGLYNEQFF.

The J gene is TRBJ2-1, the V gene TRBV6-1, with a possible D match to TRBD1 (6 bases). Germline CDR1 is MNHNS and CDR2 is SASEGT. Trimming took off 4 bases at V and 4 bases at J, with 17 bases between the two ends. The CDR3 is made up of 16 amino acids. DNA for the CDR3: TGTGCCAGCAGTGTGGGAAGTACAGGGTATTACAATGAGCAGTTCTTC. It translates to CASSVGSTGYYNEQFF.

The DNA for the CDR3 is TGTGCCAGCAGCAAACGGGGGACAGGGAAGACCTACGAGCAGTACTTC. Translated: CASSKRGTGKTYEQYF. The chain uses TRBV27 and TRBJ2-7; TRBD1 agrees at 9 bases. After removal of 6 bases from V and 2 bases from J, the junction contained 11 bases not matched to a gene. Germline loops: CDR1 MNHEY, CDR2 SMNVEV (reference sequence). The CDR3 consists of 16 residues.

V usage is TRBV2 and J usage is TRBJ2-2; D remains unclear. CDR1 and CDR2 from the germline V gene are SNHLY and FYNNEI. The CDR3 contains 14 residues. Trimming left V 4 bases short and J 2 bases short, with 8 bases between. CDR3 sequence: CASSVVINTGELFF. The CDR3 nucleotides read TGTGCCAGCAGTGTAGTTATCAACACCGGGGAGCTGTTTTTT.

The chain employs TRBV18 and TRBJ1-5; the D gene is possibly TRBD1 (6 bases). Germline CDR1 is KGHSH and CDR2 is LQKENI. This CDR3 is built from 16 residues. The V end was cut by 3 bases, the J end by 0 bases, with 12 bases between. CDR3 sequence reads: CASSPLGQSSNQPQHF. The CDR3 bases are TGTGCCAGCTCACCCCTCGGACAGAGTAGCAATCAGCCCCAGCATTTT. The entire variable domain, with the rest obtained from reference TRBV18 and TRBJ1-5, is as follows: NAGVMQNPRHLVRRRGQEARLRCSPMKGHSHVYWYRQLPEEGLKFMVYLQKENIIDESGMPKERFSAEFPKEGPSILRIQQVVRGDSAAYFCASSPLGQSSNQPQHFGDGTRLSIL.

The V gene is TRBV5-5, the J gene TRBJ2-6; unclear D gene. V dropped 2 bases and J dropped 0 bases, with 12 bases sitting between them. CDR1 is SGHKS, CDR2 YYEKEE, per germline (reference sequence). The CDR3 consists of 17 residues. CDR3 nucleotide sequence: TGTGCCAGCAGCTTTAGCTCTATCAGCTCTGGGGCCAACGTCCTGACTTTC. Translating gives CASSFSSISSGANVLTF. Drawing the rest from reference TRBV5-5 and TRBJ2-6, the complete variable domain is DAGVTQSPTHLIKTRGQQVTLRCSPISGHKSVSWYQQVLGQGPQFIFQYYEKEERGRGNFPDRFSARQFPNYSSELNVNALLLGDSALYLCASSFSSISSGANVLTFGAGSRLTVL.

The chain joins TRBV4-3 to TRBJ1-5; unclear D gene. V lost 1 base and J 9 bases, leaving 10 bases between the germline ends. Looked up from germline, CDR1 is LGHNA and CDR2 is YSLEER. This CDR3 has 13 amino acids. CDR3 bases: TGCGCCAGCAGCCAAGTAGGAGCCCGGCCCCAGCATTTT. Translating gives CASSQVGARPQHF.

V and J are TRBV19 and TRBJ1-1; D gene uncertain. Germline V gene lookup returns CDR1 LNHDA and CDR2 SQIVND (reference sequence). This CDR3 has 14 residues. V was cut by 1 base and J by 2 bases, with 8 bases left in between. Here the CDR3 reads CASSIAPGNTEAFF. The CDR3 DNA is TGTGCCAGTAGTATAGCCCCAGGAAACACTGAAGCTTTCTTT.

V usage is TRBV28 and J usage is TRBJ2-3; 8 bases agree with TRBD2. This CDR3 has 15 amino acids. Germline V gene lookup returns CDR1 MDHEN and CDR2 SYDVKM. V trimming: 6 bases; J trimming: 4 bases; junction bases outside the gene matches: 9. In DNA, the CDR3 is TGTGCCAGCAGGCTAGCGGGCGACCCGGCAGATACGCAGTATTTT. This codes for CASRLAGDPADTQYF.

V is TRBV25-1 and J is TRBJ1-2; tentatively, D is TRBD1 (6 bases). Trimming left V 7 bases short and J 0 bases short, with 15 bases between. Germline values: CDR1 MGHDK, CDR2 SYGVNS. CDR3 length: 15 amino acids. CDR3 amino acids: CASIGPDRPNYGYTF. The CDR3 nucleotides read TGTGCCAGCATAGGCCCGGACAGACCTAACTATGGCTACACCTTC.

The rearrangement links TRBV15 to TRBJ2-2; D is ambiguous. V dropped 6 bases and J dropped 3 bases, with 8 bases sitting between them. The CDR3 is 13 residues long. In germline, CDR1 is LNHNV, CDR2 YYDKDF (reference sequence). The CDR3: CATRTFDTGELFF. CDR3 coding DNA: TGTGCCACCAGGACTTTCGACACCGGGGAGCTGTTTTTT. The complete variable domain, with remaining parts taken from reference TRBV15 and TRBJ2-2, reads DAMVIQNPRYQVTQFGKPVTLSCSQTLNHNVMYWYQQKSSQAPKLLFHYYDKDFNNEADTPDNFQSRRPNTSFCFLDIRSPGLGDTAMYLCATRTFDTGELFFGEGSRLTVL.

The CDR3 coding sequence is TGTGCCAGCAGCATACAGGGATTGGGGACTGAAGCTTTCTTT. Translating it yields CASSIQGLGTEAFF. This rearrangement joins TRBV5-4 to TRBJ1-1, with a possible D match to TRBD1 (6 bases). In germline, CDR1 is SGHNT, CDR2 YYREEE (reference sequence). Deletions cut 4 bases from V and 5 bases from J, with 15 bases between. This CDR3 has 14 amino acids.

The chain combines TRBV19 with TRBJ2-2; 14 bases are a match to TRBD2. The CDR3 is 18 residues long. V lost 5 bases, J lost 4 bases, and 9 bases stayed unmatched. Germline CDR1 reads LNHDA; CDR2 reads SQIVND (reference sequence). CDR3 protein: CASSPWTSGRSFTGELFF. For the CDR3, the DNA is TGTGCCAGTAGTCCGTGGACTAGCGGGAGGAGTTTCACCGGGGAGCTGTTTTTT.

J is TRBJ2-1 and V is TRBV15; no firm D call. Germline lookup yields CDR1 LNHNV and CDR2 YYDKDF (reference sequence). This CDR3 has 14 amino acids. V was shortened by 6 bases and J by 6 bases, with 15 bases between the two germline ends. DNA of the CDR3: TGTGCCACCAGTTATAGTGTCGCACCCAATGAGCAGTTCTTC. Protein product: CATSYSVAPNEQFF.

There are a few counts of this clone. The CDR3 DNA follows: TGTGCCAGCAGCTTGGACCTGGGAGGCAATCAGCCCCAGCATTTT. Translation: CASSLDLGGNQPQHF. This rearrangement joins TRBV5-5 to TRBJ1-5, with D uncertain. This CDR3 has 15 residues. The germline CDR1 and CDR2 sequences are SGHKS and YYEKEE (reference sequence). V lost 0 bases to trimming and J lost 2 bases, with 9 bases between them.

The chain joins TRBV28 to TRBJ2-6; 7 bases line up with TRBD1. The CDR3 length is 16 residues. J was trimmed by 12 bases and V by 2 bases; bases with no gene match: 13. Germline CDR1 reads MDHEN; CDR2 reads SYDVKM. CDR3 amino acids: CASSLAIGQASVVLTF. The DNA of the CDR3 is TGTGCCAGCAGTTTAGCAATTGGACAGGCTAGTGTCGTCCTGACTTTC.

In this sample, this clone turned up a few times. This sequence joins TRBV10-3 and TRBJ1-5, with D tentatively TRBD1 (5 bases). The germline V gene encodes CDR1 ENHRY and CDR2 SYGVKD. Trimming cost V 10 bases and J 15 bases, with 25 bases left between them. This CDR3 spans 13 amino acids. The CDR3 here is CATRGGGLGKWHF. The DNA for the CDR3 is TGTGCCACGCGGGGGGGTGGACTAGGGAAATGGCATTTT.